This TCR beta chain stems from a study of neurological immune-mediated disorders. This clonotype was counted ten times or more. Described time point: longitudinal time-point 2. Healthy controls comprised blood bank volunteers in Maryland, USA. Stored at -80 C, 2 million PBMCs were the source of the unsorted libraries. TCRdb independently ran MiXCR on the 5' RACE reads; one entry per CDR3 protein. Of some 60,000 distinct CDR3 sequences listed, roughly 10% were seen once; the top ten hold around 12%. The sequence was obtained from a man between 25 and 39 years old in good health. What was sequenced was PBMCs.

CDR3 DNA: TGTGCCAGCAGTGACGGGACAGGGAACGCCTATGGCTACACCTTC. Translated: CASSDGTGNAYGYTF. V gene TRBV12-3 or TRBV12-4 combines with J gene TRBJ1-2; 9 positions agree with TRBD1. Trimming removed 5 bases from V and 4 bases from J; junction bases left unmatched: 8. The CDR3 contains 15 residues.